This T cell receptor beta chain was identified in a study of blood T cell repertoires in COVID-19 (dated by TCRdb to about 2020). With regard to the full study: Collaborator samples came from the United States, Italy and Spain and covered acute and convalescent phases of COVID-19. The prospective study material was composed of cDNA or gDNA derived from T cells, B-cell-depleted T cells, or PBMCs. The dataset comprised deeply sampled blood TCRbeta repertoires from subjects exposed to, actively infected with, or recovered from COVID-19. The repertoires were released in a freely available public database meant as a resource for research on the immune response to SARS-CoV-2. Samples were obtained from the ongoing ImmuneRACE study (first 160 participants) and from 1,200 or so subjects provided by 6 global collaborators. Sample metadata almost always included a de-identified subject ID, COVID-19 status, age in years and sex. Where HLA class I and class II types were available, the types were taken from metadata supplied by the sample provider, not from assay-based typing.

The immunoSEQ Assay, a bias-controlled multiplex PCR, was used to amplify TCRbeta CDR3 regions from genomic DNA. The original pipeline was this. The number of nucleated cells in each sample was estimated by amplification of reference gene primers within the assay. To quantify the absolute abundance of each unique TCRbeta CDR3 rearrangement, sequence reads were collapsed and filtered. Productive Simpson clonality was computed per sample as the square root of Simpson's diversity index over productive rearrangements. Drawn from immuneACCESS, this table holds only the in-frame rearrangements with V and J called that TCRdb kept. Clones are partly lost; checked studies trace under half to an unresolved V gene and leave the rest unexplained. Clone size and the V and J calls come from that table; the DNA yielded D and trimming. The sample table lists about 150,000 clones, approximately 88% of them with a count of one. The ten largest clones add up to less than 2.5% of the sample.

As regards this clone: Its binding antigen is unknown. No clone much larger than this one lies a single base away; base qualities are absent.

Collaborating institutions collected whole blood in K2EDTA tubes following their own protocols. For TCRbeta analysis, collaborators shipped samples in one of three forms: frozen whole blood, isolated PBMCs, or DNA extracted from either of those sample types. The paper's findings and limits, for the study overall: The amount of clinical and demographic metadata varied by source and participant and was provided uncurated.

The CDR3 runs 15 amino acids, cysteine and phenylalanine included. Solely the CDR3 DNA is kept, with 45 bases framed from the first base. Looking up the germline V gene yields CDR1 SGHTA and CDR2 FQGTGA. Here V drops 6 bases and J drops 3 bases, and the junction holds 7 bases not matched to any gene. This sequence uses TRBV7-3 and TRBJ2-7; 11 central bases correspond to TRBD1. Source material: peripheral blood. The receptor comes from an older man with acute or convalescent COVID-19. The DNA reads TGTGCCAGCAGAGACCGGGACAGGGGGATCTACGAGCAGTACTTC. Its amino acids are CASRDRDRGIYEQYF.